This T cell receptor (beta chain) is drawn from a study of spatial heterogeneity in lung cancer. Study-level background: Taken at a median of approximately 2 years after resection, follow-up PBMC samples underwent sequencing when available.

Every molecule of TCR cDNA had its own unique molecular identifier. MiXCR was run by TCRdb on the 5' RACE reads, yielding one entry per CDR3 protein. Altogether around 110,000 distinct CDR3 sequences are present, 9.5% to 15% being singletons, with the ten largest covering around a sixth. The CDR3 length is 13 residues. Trimming removed 6 bases from V and 6 bases from J, with 14 bases in between. Broader study findings: Follow-up blood showed ubiquitous expanded tumor TCRs less than blood at resection did.

This sample's time point: blood at routine non-recurrence follow-up after resection. Sequencing of whole RNA from tumor, nontumor lung or frozen PBMC involved no sorting. In this sample, this clonotype turned up a few times. Its antigen is not identified. Sample: PBMCs, taken at follow-up. The receptor was derived from a male donor with early-stage non-small cell lung cancer. The V call is TRBV12-3 or TRBV12-4, the J call TRBJ1-1; D may be TRBD1 (6 bases). In nucleotides, the CDR3 is TGTGCCAGCAGCTACAGGGAAGTGTCTGAAGCTTTCTTT. It is translated as CASSYREVSEAFF.